Described below is a single T cell receptor (beta chain) sequence and its context. At one boundary the junction diverges from the germline segment, which might be a read error. Residents of 24 US areas, aged about 18 to 95 years, made up the participants. Recovered status applied to Cohort 3 donors who had two consecutive negative PCRs. It also applied to those with clearance or with symptom resolution. Original analysis: Reference gene primer amplification gave estimated nucleated cell counts. Data came from immunoSEQ multiplex PCR; TCRdb stores just in-frame clones and leaves some out. The V and J calls and clone size are taken from that table; D and trimming were inferred from the DNA. The sample includes under 200,000 clones, 87% seen only once; the top ten take 6% to 7.5%. This specimen comes from a study of blood T cell repertoires in COVID-19. Study as a whole: Samples taken during acute and convalescent COVID-19 were collected in the United States, Italy and Spain.

The germline V gene encodes CDR1 SSHAT and CDR2 FNYEAQ (reference sequence). The CDR3 loop spans 18 amino acids. The chain carries TRBV7-7 and TRBJ1-3; 7 positions match TRBD1. The TCR sequence derives from a woman aged 50 to 60 who had recovered from COVID-19. The sequenced sample was PBMCs or T cells enriched from blood (not recorded which). CDR3 coding DNA: TGTGCTAGCAGCCCCAGGGGGACAGTCGACGTCTCTGGAAACACCATATATTTT. This sequence encodes CASSPRGTVDVSGNTIYF.